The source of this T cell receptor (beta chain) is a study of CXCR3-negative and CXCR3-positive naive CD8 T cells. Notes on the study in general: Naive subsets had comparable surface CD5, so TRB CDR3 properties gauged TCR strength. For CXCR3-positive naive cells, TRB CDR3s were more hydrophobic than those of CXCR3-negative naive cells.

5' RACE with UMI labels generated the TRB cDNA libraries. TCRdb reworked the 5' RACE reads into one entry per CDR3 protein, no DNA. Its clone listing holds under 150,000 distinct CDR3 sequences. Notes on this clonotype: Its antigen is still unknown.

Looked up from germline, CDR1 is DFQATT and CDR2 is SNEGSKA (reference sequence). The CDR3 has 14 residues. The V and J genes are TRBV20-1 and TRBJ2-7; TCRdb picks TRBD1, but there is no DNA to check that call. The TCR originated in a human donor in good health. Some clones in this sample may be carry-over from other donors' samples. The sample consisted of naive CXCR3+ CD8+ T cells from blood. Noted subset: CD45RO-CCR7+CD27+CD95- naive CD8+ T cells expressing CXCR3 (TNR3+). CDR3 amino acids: CSAGDRDRGVEQYF.